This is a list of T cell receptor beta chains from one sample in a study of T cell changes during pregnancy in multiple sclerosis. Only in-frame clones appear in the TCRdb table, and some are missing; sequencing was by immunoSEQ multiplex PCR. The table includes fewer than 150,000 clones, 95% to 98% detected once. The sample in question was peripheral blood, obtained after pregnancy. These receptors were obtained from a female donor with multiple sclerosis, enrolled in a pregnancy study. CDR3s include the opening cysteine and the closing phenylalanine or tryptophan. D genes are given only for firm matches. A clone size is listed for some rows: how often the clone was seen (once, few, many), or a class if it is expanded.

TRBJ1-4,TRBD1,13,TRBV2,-,TGTGCCAGCAGGGGACAGGGAGTTGAAAAACTGTTTTTT,CASRGQGVEKLFF
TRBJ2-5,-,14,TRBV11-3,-,TGTGCCAGCAGCGAAGGGGGGGGCGGGGAGACCCAGTACTTC,CASSEGGGGETQYF
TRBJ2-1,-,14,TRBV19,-,TGTGCCAGTAGTTTAACGACTAGTTTAAGTGAGCAGTTCTTC,CASSLTTSLSEQFF
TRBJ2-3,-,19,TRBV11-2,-,TGTGCCAGCAGCTCCCAAAGGCGCGGAGGACTACACAGCCCAGATACGCAGTATTTT,CASSSQRRGGLHSPDTQYF
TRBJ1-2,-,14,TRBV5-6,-,TGTGCCAGCAGCTTGGTGTCAGATAACTATGGCTACACCTTC,CASSLVSDNYGYTF
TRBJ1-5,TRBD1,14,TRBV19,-,TGTGCCAGTAGTGCCGGGACAGGGGAACAGCCCCAGCATTTT,CASSAGTGEQPQHF
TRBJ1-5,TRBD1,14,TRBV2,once,TGTGCCAGCAGGGGGACAGCCCGCAATCAGCCCCAGCATTTT,CASRGTARNQPQHF
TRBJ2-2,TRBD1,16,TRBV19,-,TGTGCCAGTAGGGCTCGGGACAGGGGGCGCCCCGGGGAGCTGTTTTTT,CASRARDRGRPGELFF
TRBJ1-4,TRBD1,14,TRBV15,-,TGTGCCATACAACGACAGGGGACTAATGAAAAACTGTTTTTT,CAIQRQGTNEKLFF
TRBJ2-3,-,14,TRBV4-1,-,TGCGCCAGCAGCCCCGCCGGGATTCAAAATACGCAGTATTTT,CASSPAGIQNTQYF
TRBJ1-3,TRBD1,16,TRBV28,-,TGTGCCAGCAGTTCCTACAGGGGCGATTCTGGAAACACCATATATTTT,CASSSYRGDSGNTIYF
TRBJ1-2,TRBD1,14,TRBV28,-,TGTGCCAGCAGTTTAAGGGCAGGGGGCAATGGCTACACCTTC,CASSLRAGGNGYTF
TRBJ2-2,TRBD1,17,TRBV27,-,TGTGCCAGCAGTTTATTTGCTGGGACAGGGGACACCGGGGAGCTGTTTTTT,CASSLFAGTGDTGELFF
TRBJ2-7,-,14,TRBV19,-,TGTGCCAGTAGTCTACAGGGCAGCCCCTACGAGCAGTACTTC,CASSLQGSPYEQYF
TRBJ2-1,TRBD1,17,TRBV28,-,TGTGCCAGCAGTTCCCTCAGGGGGCCCAGCTCCTACAATGAGCAGTTCTTC,CASSSLRGPSSYNEQFF
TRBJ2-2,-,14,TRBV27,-,TGTGCCAGCAGTTTTTACACGAACACCGGGGAGCTGTTTTTT,CASSFYTNTGELFF
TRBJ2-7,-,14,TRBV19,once,TGTGCCAGTAGTATTGGTCAGGGTTCCTACGAGCAGTACTTC,CASSIGQGSYEQYF
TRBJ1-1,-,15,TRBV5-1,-,TGCGCCAGCAGCCTCCATGACTCGCGGAACACTGAAGCTTTCTTT,CASSLHDSRNTEAFF
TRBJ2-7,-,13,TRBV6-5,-,TGTGCCAGCGCGAGCTTGCTTTCCTACGAGCAGTACTTC,CASASLLSYEQYF
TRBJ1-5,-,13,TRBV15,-,TGTGCCACCAGCAGAGAGGCACCAACGCCCCAGCATTTT,CATSREAPTPQHF
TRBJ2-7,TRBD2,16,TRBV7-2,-,TGTGCCAGCAGCTACGGACTAGCGGGAGCGAGCTACGAGCAGTACTTC,CASSYGLAGASYEQYF
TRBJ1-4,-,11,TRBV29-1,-,TGCAGCGTTGGGCTTGCGGGAAAACTGTTTTTT,CSVGLAGKLFF
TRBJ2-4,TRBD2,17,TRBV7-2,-,TGTGCCAGCAGCGTAACTAGCGGGAGAGGGGCCAAAAACATTCAGTACTTC,CASSVTSGRGAKNIQYF
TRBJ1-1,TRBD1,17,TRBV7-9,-,TGTGCCAGCAGCATCACCGCCGGGACAGGGGTGGTCACTGAAGCTTTCTTT,CASSITAGTGVVTEAFF
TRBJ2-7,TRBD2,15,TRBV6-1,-,TGTGCCAGCAGTGCTGCGTCTAGCGGAGGCCACGAGCAGTACTTC,CASSAASSGGHEQYF
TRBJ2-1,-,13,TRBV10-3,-,TGTGCCATCAGTGGGGGACTGTTTGATGAGCAGTTCTTC,CAISGGLFDEQFF
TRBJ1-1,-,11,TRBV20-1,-,TGCAGTGCTAGGGGGCAGCGTGAAGCTTTCTTT,CSARGQREAFF
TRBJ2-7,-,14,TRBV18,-,TGTGCCAGCTCACGGGCAGGGAAATCCTACGAGCAGTACTTC,CASSRAGKSYEQYF
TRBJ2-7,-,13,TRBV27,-,TGTGCCAGCAGTATGGGGGCCCCCTACGAGCAGTACTTC,CASSMGAPYEQYF
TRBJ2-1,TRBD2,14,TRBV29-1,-,TGCAGCGCCGAACTAGCGGGACCTTTGAATGAGCAGTTCTTC,CSAELAGPLNEQFF